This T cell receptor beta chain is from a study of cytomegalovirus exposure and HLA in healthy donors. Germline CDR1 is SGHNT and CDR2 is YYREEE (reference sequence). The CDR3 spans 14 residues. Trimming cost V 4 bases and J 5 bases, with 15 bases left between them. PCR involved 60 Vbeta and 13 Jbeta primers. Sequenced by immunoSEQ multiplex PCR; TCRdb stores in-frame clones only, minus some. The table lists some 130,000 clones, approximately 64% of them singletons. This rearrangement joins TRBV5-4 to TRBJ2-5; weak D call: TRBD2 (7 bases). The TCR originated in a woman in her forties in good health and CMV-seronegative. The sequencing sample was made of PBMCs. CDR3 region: CASSLVGGLETQYF. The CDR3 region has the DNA TGTGCCAGCAGCCTAGTCGGGGGGCTTGAGACCCAGTACTTC.